These 19 T cell receptor beta chains came from one sample sequenced in a study of STAT5B mutations in CD4+ large granular lymphocyte leukemia. TCRdb keeps only in-frame clones here, not all; method: immunoSEQ multiplex PCR. The top ten hold around 4.3% of the sample, which has tens of thousands of clones, approximately 80% seen once. Material: CD4+ T cells from blood buffy coats. These receptors all come from a human donor in good health.

The V call is TRBV6-5, the J call TRBJ2-1; 11 bases match TRBD2. The V segment lost 6 bases and the J segment 4 bases; nucleotides outside the gene matches: 5. Germline CDR1 and CDR2: MNHEY and SVGAGI. The CDR3 has 15 amino acids. The CDR3 here is CASSTTSGRYNEQFF. CDR3 sequence (DNA): TGTGCCAGCAGCACAACTAGCGGGAGATACAATGAGCAGTTCTTC.

This chain's CDR3 is CASSREGARPTEAFF. The CDR3 DNA sequence: TGTGCCAGCAGCCGGGAGGGGGCGCGTCCCACTGAAGCTTTCTTT. The chain has TRBV4-2 and TRBJ1-1; TRBD1 matches at 7 bases. With 4 bases clipped from V and 4 bases from J, the junction kept 9 bases outside the gene matches. Germline CDR1 and CDR2: LGHNA and YNFKEQ. The CDR3 is 15 residues long.

This clone was found a few times. The chain is built from TRBV27 and TRBJ1-5; 10 bases line up with TRBD1. V dropped 5 bases and J dropped 8; count of bases not matched to a gene: 6. The CDR3 covers 14 residues. Germline V gives CDR1 MNHEY, CDR2 SMNVEV (reference sequence). This chain's CDR3 is CASSDGTGAKPQHF. In DNA, the CDR3 is TGTGCCAGCAGTGACGGGACAGGGGCTAAGCCCCAGCATTTT.

This rearrangement joins TRBV7-2 to TRBJ2-7; the D is unclear. The V end was cut by 2 bases, the J end by 6 bases, with 17 bases between. CDR1 and CDR2 from the germline V gene are SGHTA and FQGNSA. The CDR3 covers 15 residues. The CDR3 nucleotides are TGTGCCAGCAGCTTAAGTTTTTCCGGATTTAGCGAGCAGTACTTC. Amino acids: CASSLSFSGFSEQYF.

The chain employs TRBV28 and TRBJ2-5, with 7 bases identical to TRBD2. The end of the DNA aligns better with TRBJ2-7, so the J call may be wrong. The length of the CDR3 is 14 residues. Germline lookup yields CDR1 MDHEN and CDR2 SYDVKM. CDR3 amino acids: CASSLRGRAYEQYF. The CDR3 DNA follows: TGTGCCAGCAGTTTACGTGGGAGGGCCTACGAGCAGTACTTC.

The chain recombines TRBV5-4 with TRBJ2-7; possibly TRBD2 for D (6 bases). Germline lookup yields CDR1 SGHNT and CDR2 YYREEE (reference sequence). Trimming shortened V by 10 bases and J by 6 bases, and 20 bases separated the two germline ends. This CDR3 region has 13 residues. CDR3 amino acids: CALPGVGMIEQYF. Here the CDR3 DNA reads TGTGCCCTACCGGGAGTAGGAATGATCGAGCAGTACTTC.

The J gene is TRBJ2-3, the V gene TRBV7-2; 12 bases fit TRBD2. Germline V CDR1 and CDR2: SGHTA, FQGNSA. The ends lost 3 bases at V and 0 bases at J; junction bases unmatched: 10. The CDR3 has 19 residues. The DNA for the CDR3 is TGTGCCAGCAGCTTTTGGACTAGCGGGATGGGGACTAGCACAGATACGCAGTATTTT. Protein sequence: CASSFWTSGMGTSTDTQYF.

The rearrangement links TRBV28 to TRBJ2-7; D might be TRBD1 or TRBD2, each matching 5 bases. The germline gives CDR1 MDHEN, CDR2 SYDVKM. This CDR3 is 15 amino acids long. The ends were cut back, 5 bases at V and 6 bases at J, with 20 bases in the middle. This CDR3 is CASSPRGHPRLEQYF. The CDR3, as DNA: TGTGCCAGCAGTCCCCGGGGCCATCCTAGGCTCGAGCAGTACTTC.

The chain recombines TRBV2 with TRBJ2-3; 7 bases align to TRBD1. J gave up 5 bases and V 4 bases, and 6 bases lay outside the gene matches. Germline V gene sequence: CDR1 SNHLY, CDR2 FYNNEI. CDR3 length: 14 residues. The DNA of the CDR3 is TGTGCCAGCAGTGTGGACAGGCGAGGAGATACGCAGTATTTT. Protein sequence: CASSVDRRGDTQYF.

CDR3 loop: CASSLVAGGPLGTDTQYF. The CDR3 coding sequence is TGTGCCAGCAGCTTAGTGGCGGGAGGGCCGTTAGGCACAGATACGCAGTATTTT. This rearrangement joins TRBV7-9 to TRBJ2-3; 9 bases fit TRBD2. The V gene's germline CDR1 is SEHNR and CDR2 FQNEAQ (reference sequence). There are 18 residues in the CDR3. V shed 1 base and J 1 base; nucleotides not matched to a gene: 9.

The chain joins TRBV6-5 to TRBJ2-2; possible D gene TRBD2, 7 bases. The CDR3 extends over 15 amino acids. Germline V lookup: CDR1 MNHEY, CDR2 SVGAGI. V lost 6 bases to trimming and J lost 0 bases, with 11 bases between them. The CDR3 reads CASRSGGANTGELFF. In DNA, the CDR3 is TGTGCCAGCAGGTCGGGGGGCGCGAACACCGGGGAGCTGTTTTTT.

The V gene is TRBV7-6, the J gene TRBJ2-1; 8 nucleotides line up with TRBD2. Germline CDR1 and CDR2: SGHVS and FNYEAQ. V shed 2 bases, J shed 0 bases, and the junction held 12 bases outside the gene matches. This CDR3 has 19 amino acids. CDR3 DNA sequence: TGTGCCAGCAGCTTATGGCCTAGCGGGCAAAAGAGCTCCTACAATGAGCAGTTCTTC. This translates into CASSLWPSGQKSSYNEQFF.

The chain links TRBV28 to TRBJ1-2, with D possibly being TRBD1 (5 bases). In germline, CDR1 is MDHEN, CDR2 SYDVKM. This CDR3 has 13 residues. V lost 3 bases and J 6 bases, leaving 11 bases between the germline ends. As DNA, the CDR3 is TGTGCCAGCAGTTTCGGGGGACTCAATGGCTACACCTTC. Protein sequence: CASSFGGLNGYTF.

The rearrangement links TRBV5-1 to TRBJ2-5; 7 nucleotides align to TRBD2. The CDR3 loop spans 15 amino acids. V lost 2 bases to trimming and J lost 0 bases; unmatched junction nucleotides: 4. Germline V gene data show CDR1 as SGHRS and CDR2 as YFSETQ. The CDR3 DNA is TGCGCCAGCAGCTTCCAGCGGGGTAACCAAGAGACCCAGTACTTC. It translates to CASSFQRGNQETQYF.

This clone was counted a single time. This chain uses TRBV13 with TRBJ2-1, with 7 bases identical to TRBD1. From germline, CDR1 is PRHDT and CDR2 FYEKMQ (reference sequence). V was clipped by 5 bases and J by 9 bases; unmatched bases: 16. The CDR3 is 16 residues long. The CDR3 region is CASSRGLRVGVIEQFF. The CDR3 bases are TGTGCCAGCAGCAGGGGGCTACGAGTGGGAGTGATTGAGCAGTTCTTC.

This clone was seen a few times. This chain uses TRBV7-2 with TRBJ1-1; 7 bases map to TRBD1. Germline CDR1 reads SGHTA; CDR2 reads FQGNSA. Losses at the gene ends were 5 bases for V and 1 base for J; bases not matched to a gene: 7. The CDR3 extends over 15 amino acids. CDR3 protein: CASSQKGAPNTEAFF. The CDR3 DNA sequence: TGTGCCAGCAGCCAAAAGGGGGCACCGAACACTGAAGCTTTCTTT.

The chain joins TRBV20-1 to TRBJ2-7; D remains unclear. Germline CDR1 and CDR2: DFQATT and SNEGSKA (reference sequence). V was cut by 1 base and J by 5 bases, with 6 bases left in between. The CDR3 has 11 amino acids. DNA for the CDR3: TGCAGTGCTAGAGGGTCCCACGAGCAGTACTTC. Translation: CSARGSHEQYF.

This clone was counted once. The rearrangement links TRBV23-1 to TRBJ1-1, with D unclear. TRBV23-1 is marked as an open reading frame, function uncertain. This CDR3 has 14 amino acids. The ends were cut back, 4 bases at V and 3 bases at J, with 12 bases in the middle. Written as DNA, the CDR3 is TGCGCCAGCAGTCGTGAGGACCCAGACACTGAAGCTTTCTTT. It translates to CASSREDPDTEAFF.

The rearrangement links TRBV7-9 to TRBJ1-4; D unresolved. Per germline, CDR1 SEHNR and CDR2 FQNEAQ (reference sequence). The CDR3 extends over 15 amino acids. V was shortened by 5 bases and J by 2 bases, with 12 bases between the two germline ends. This CDR3 reads CASSPKEGTNEKLFF. CDR3 nucleotides: TGTGCCAGCAGCCCAAAGGAGGGTACTAATGAAAAACTGTTTTTT.